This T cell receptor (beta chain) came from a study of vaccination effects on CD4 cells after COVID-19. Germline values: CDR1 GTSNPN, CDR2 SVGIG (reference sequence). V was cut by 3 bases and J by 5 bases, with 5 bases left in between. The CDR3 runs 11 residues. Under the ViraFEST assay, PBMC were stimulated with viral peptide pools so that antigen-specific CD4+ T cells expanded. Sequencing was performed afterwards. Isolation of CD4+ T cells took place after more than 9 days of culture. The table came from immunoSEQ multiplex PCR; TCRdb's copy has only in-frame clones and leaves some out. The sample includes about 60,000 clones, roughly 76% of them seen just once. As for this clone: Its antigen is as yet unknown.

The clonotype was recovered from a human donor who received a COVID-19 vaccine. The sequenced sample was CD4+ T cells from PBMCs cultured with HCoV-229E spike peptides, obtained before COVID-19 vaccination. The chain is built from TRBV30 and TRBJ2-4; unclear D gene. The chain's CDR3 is CAWRRENIQYF. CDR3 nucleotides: TGTGCCTGGAGACGAGAAAACATTCAGTACTTC.